Below, 27 T cell receptor beta chains from the same sample are listed, as sequenced in a study of blood T cell repertoires in COVID-19. Some clones are missing from TCRdb's copy, which holds only in-frame ones; the method was immunoSEQ multiplex PCR. The data hold about 230,000 clones, with 65% to 90% observed a single time. Sequences were obtained from peripheral blood. The receptors come from a man in his forties or fifties with COVID-19, enrolled during active disease.

V gene TRBV10-3 combines with J gene TRBJ1-4, with 7 bases identical to TRBD1. The CDR3 is 14 amino acids. Germline V lookup: CDR1 ENHRY, CDR2 SYGVKD. The ends lost 10 bases at V and 0 bases at J; junction bases unmatched: 5. CDR3 coding DNA: TGTGCCACCTCTACAGGGGCAACTAATGAAAAACTGTTTTTT. Protein sequence: CATSTGATNEKLFF.

This clone was picked up one time. CDR3 sequence: CASTPLSGTEALRAFF. CDR3 DNA: TGTGCCAGCACTCCGCTATCAGGGACAGAAGCATTAAGGGCTTTCTTT. The chain uses TRBV28 and TRBJ1-1, with 7 bases fitting TRBD1. The V gene's germline CDR1 is MDHEN and CDR2 SYDVKM. The trim removed 7 bases at V and 11 bases at J, leaving 22 bases unmatched. The CDR3 totals 16 residues.

The genes are TRBV3-1 (or the pseudogene TRBV3-2) and TRBJ2-1; D gene unclear. The CDR3 is 13 residues long. The germline V gene has CDR1 LGHDT and CDR2 YNNKEL (reference sequence). V was trimmed by 5 bases and J by 12 bases, leaving 17 bases between them. The CDR3 bases are TGTGCCAGCAGCGCAGGATACAATGAGTGGCAGTTCTTC. Its translation is CASSAGYNEWQFF.

The rearrangement uses TRBV6-2 or TRBV6-3 and TRBJ1-6; a possible D gene is TRBD1 (6 bases). The V end lost 0 bases, the J end lost 6 bases, and 9 bases lay between the germline ends. Germline-derived CDR1 and CDR2 are MNHEY and SVGEGT. The CDR3 sequence is 15 residues long. For the CDR3, the DNA is TGTGCCAGCAGTTACTCTTCAGGGGTTAATTCACCCCTCCACTTT. As protein: CASSYSSGVNSPLHF.

This chain connects TRBV24-1 to TRBJ1-4, with 7 nucleotides matching TRBD1. After removal of 5 bases from V and 5 bases from J, the junction contained 4 bases not matched to a gene. The CDR3 length is 14 residues. The germline V gene has CDR1 KGHDR and CDR2 SFDVKD. CDR3 sequence: CATSAPGQNEKLFF. In DNA, the CDR3 is TGTGCCACCAGTGCGCCGGGACAGAATGAAAAACTGTTTTTT.

The chain's CDR3 is CASSRGTESTVYGYTF. The CDR3 DNA is TGTGCCAGCAGCCGAGGGACAGAGAGTACCGTCTATGGCTACACCTTC. J is TRBJ1-2 and V is TRBV3-1 (or the pseudogene TRBV3-2), with 7 positions matching TRBD1. V gave up 4 bases and J gave up 4 bases; unmatched junction bases: 12. The CDR3 runs to 16 residues. The V gene's germline CDR1 is LGHDT and CDR2 YNNKEL (reference sequence).

CDR3 region: CASKASEASSYNEQFF. For the CDR3, the DNA is TGTGCCAGCAAGGCTAGCGAGGCGAGCTCCTACAATGAGCAGTTCTTC. This sequence joins TRBV21-1 and TRBJ2-1; TRBD2, as called in the table, went unchecked against the DNA. TRBV21-1 is a documented pseudogene. The CDR3 runs to 16 residues.

The rearrangement joins TRBV6-5 to TRBJ1-2; 7 bases align to TRBD1. This CDR3 comprises 12 residues. The germline gives CDR1 MNHEY, CDR2 SVGAGI. V lost 8 bases to trimming and J lost 6 bases; unmatched junction nucleotides: 6. The CDR3 DNA reads as TGTGCCAGCCACAGGGGCAAGGATGGCTACACCTTC. This translates into CASHRGKDGYTF.

The chain links TRBV5-4 to TRBJ2-1; no clear D gene. The V gene's germline CDR1 is SGHNT and CDR2 YYREEE (reference sequence). The CDR3 consists of 15 residues. Trimming left V 0 bases short and J 6 bases short, with 13 bases between. The CDR3 DNA follows: TGTGCCAGCAGCTTGGCCGCGTACAGTCTCAATGAGCAGTTCTTC. The encoded protein is CASSLAAYSLNEQFF.

This clone was seen only once. The V and J genes are TRBV19 and TRBJ2-1; tentative D call: TRBD2 (6 bases). The CDR3 has 15 amino acids. Germline V gene lookup returns CDR1 LNHDA and CDR2 SQIVND (reference sequence). V lost 7 bases to trimming and J lost 7 bases, with 20 bases between them. The CDR3 region is CASNTGGMGTNEQFF. CDR3 DNA: TGTGCCAGTAATACCGGGGGTATGGGTACAAATGAGCAGTTCTTC.

The chain is built from TRBV7-9 and TRBJ2-1; perhaps TRBD2 as D (6 bases). Germline V gene sequence: CDR1 SEHNR, CDR2 FQNEAQ (reference sequence). The V and J ends lost 2 bases and 2 bases respectively, with 7 bases between them. The CDR3 consists of 14 residues. In DNA, the CDR3 is TGTGCCAGCAGCTTATCGGGAGCCTACAATGAGCAGTTCTTC. Residues: CASSLSGAYNEQFF.

The CDR3 DNA is TGTGCCAGCAGCTTAGGAGGACACTATAATGAAAAACTGTTTTTT. This translates into CASSLGGHYNEKLFF. The V gene is TRBV11-1, the J gene TRBJ1-4, with a weak D call TRBD1 (5 bases). V was shortened by 1 base and J by 4 bases, with 10 bases between the two germline ends. The CDR3 spans 15 residues. The germline CDR1 and CDR2 sequences are SGHAT and FQDESV (reference sequence). The whole variable domain, filled in from reference TRBV11-1 and TRBJ1-4, reads EAEVAQSPRYKITEKSQAVAFWCDPISGHATLYWYRQILGQGPELLVQFQDESVVDDSQLPKDRFSAERLKGVDSTLKIQPAELGDSAMYLCASSLGGHYNEKLFFGSGTQLSVL.

This sequence joins TRBV21-1 and TRBJ2-1; whether TRBD1, the table's D call, matches the DNA was not checked. TRBV21-1 is a recognized pseudogene. The CDR3 length is 17 residues. CDR3 coding DNA: TGTGCCAGCAGCAAACGGCATACAGGTAGATCGGTACTAAAGCAGTTCTTC. Its protein is CASSKRHTGRSVLKQFF.

The genes are TRBV6-6 and TRBJ2-4; a weak D match, TRBD2 (6 bases). Per germline, CDR1 MNHNY and CDR2 SVGAGI (reference sequence). Trimming shortened V by 5 bases and J by 1 base, and 18 bases separated the two germline ends. This CDR3 comprises 17 residues. In DNA, the CDR3 is TGTGCCAGCAGTCGTAGAGGAGGGGCACGGGCCAAAAACATTCAGTACTTC. This sequence encodes CASSRRGGARAKNIQYF.

The chain links TRBV7-2 to TRBJ2-7; TRBD1 is a possible D gene (6 bases). The V gene's germline CDR1 is SGHTA and CDR2 FQGNSA. Trimming took 1 base from V and 3 from J, leaving 10 bases between them. The CDR3 sequence is 14 residues long. CDR3 in DNA: TGTGCCAGCAGCTTAGGGGGCAGGGGCTACGAGCAGTACTTC. It specifies CASSLGGRGYEQYF.

This chain joins TRBV7-9 and TRBJ2-3, with 8 bases fitting TRBD1. J lost 1 base, V lost 4 bases, and 7 bases had no gene match. CDR1 and CDR2 from the germline V gene are SEHNR and FQNEAQ (reference sequence). This CDR3 region has 16 residues. Here the CDR3 reads CASSSEGQEGTDTQYF. As DNA, the CDR3 is TGTGCCAGCAGCTCCGAGGGACAGGAGGGCACAGATACGCAGTATTTT.

This clone came up a few times. J is TRBJ2-3 and V is TRBV5-1; TRBD2 matches 15 bases. The CDR3 totals 17 residues. Germline V CDR1 and CDR2: SGHRS, YFSETQ. V trimming: 4 bases; J trimming: 1 base; junction bases outside the gene matches: 4. The CDR3 bases are TGCGCCAGCAGCCTCCGGACTAGCGGGGGGGGCACAGATACGCAGTATTTT. This sequence encodes CASSLRTSGGGTDTQYF.

The rearrangement uses TRBV7-9 and TRBJ2-7; no firm D call. Trimming stripped 4 bases from V and 2 bases from J, with 3 bases between. This CDR3 contains 11 residues. Germline lookup yields CDR1 SEHNR and CDR2 FQNEAQ (reference sequence). For the CDR3, the DNA is TGTGCCAGCAGCTCCACCTACGAGCAGTACTTC. It yields the protein CASSSTYEQYF.

This chain connects TRBV19 to TRBJ2-7; D is unresolved. There are 14 residues in the CDR3. Between the trimmed V and J ends, which lost 3 bases and 2 bases, there was a span of 11 bases. Germline V gene sequence: CDR1 LNHDA, CDR2 SQIVND (reference sequence). Here the CDR3 reads CASSMGPGPYEQYF. The CDR3 DNA follows: TGTGCCAGTAGTATGGGCCCTGGCCCCTACGAGCAGTACTTC.

The gene calls are TRBV7-3 and TRBJ2-7; D perhaps matches TRBD2 (5 bases). V lost 5 bases, J lost 3 bases, and 20 bases lay in between. CDR1 SGHTA and CDR2 FQGTGA come from the germline V gene. This CDR3 comprises 16 residues. The CDR3 DNA follows: TGTGCCAGCAGCCCGAAAATGACTAATTTAGTCTACGAGCAGTACTTC. Translating it yields CASSPKMTNLVYEQYF. Filled out from reference TRBV7-3 and TRBJ2-7, the complete variable domain reads GAGVSQTPSNKVTEKGKYVELRCDPISGHTALYWYRQSLGQGPEFLIYFQGTGAADDSGLPNDRFFAVRPEGSVSTLKIQRTERGDSAVYLCASSPKMTNLVYEQYFGPGTRLTVT.

The V call is TRBV30, the J call TRBJ2-1, with 8 bases lining up with TRBD2. The CDR3 length is 15 residues. J was trimmed by 0 bases and V by 1 base; bases with no gene match: 2. In germline, CDR1 is GTSNPN, CDR2 SVGIG (reference sequence). CDR3 sequence reads: CAWSGGGSSYNEQFF. Written as DNA, the CDR3 is TGTGCCTGGAGTGGCGGGGGGAGCTCCTACAATGAGCAGTTCTTC.

J is TRBJ2-7 and V is TRBV6-1; D is possibly TRBD2 (6 bases). Germline assignment: CDR1 MNHNS and CDR2 SASEGT. The CDR3 runs to 16 residues. Trimming cost V 4 bases and J 0 bases, with 16 bases left between them. CDR3 sequence: CASSVISSAYSYEQYF. For the CDR3, the DNA is TGTGCCAGCAGTGTCATATCTAGCGCGTACTCCTACGAGCAGTACTTC.

In its sample, this clone was seen a few times. The J gene is TRBJ1-6, the V gene TRBV2; D unclear. The CDR3 has 13 residues. Trimming stripped 10 bases from V and 3 bases from J, with 10 bases between. Per the germline V gene, CDR1 is SNHLY and CDR2 is FYNNEI. In DNA, the CDR3 is TGTGCCACCCGGTCTTACTATAATTCACCCCTCCACTTT. It is translated as CATRSYYNSPLHF. Based on the CDR3 plus reference TRBV2 and TRBJ1-6, the full variable domain is EPEVTQTPSHQVTQMGQEVILRCVPISNHLYFYWYRQILGQKVEFLVSFYNNEISEKSEIFDDQFSVERPDGSNFTLKIRSTKLEDSAMYFCATRSYYNSPLHFGNGTRLTVT.

The chain employs TRBV27 and TRBJ2-1; D is undetermined. CDR3 size: 16 residues. Germline loops: CDR1 MNHEY, CDR2 SMNVEV (reference sequence). Trimming stripped 3 bases from V and 0 bases from J, with 12 bases between. The CDR3 loop reads CASSLMARSSYNEQFF. In nucleotides, the CDR3 is TGTGCCAGCAGTTTGATGGCACGGAGCTCCTACAATGAGCAGTTCTTC.

The chain links TRBV6-5 to TRBJ2-7; 9 bases are a match to TRBD1. The germline V gene has CDR1 MNHEY and CDR2 SVGAGI. The CDR3 spans 13 residues. V shed 5 bases and J 7 bases; nucleotides not matched to a gene: 6. For the CDR3, the DNA is TGTGCCAGCAGTACCCGGGACAGGGTGGAGCAGTACTTC. This encodes CASSTRDRVEQYF.

The chain employs TRBV7-2 and TRBJ2-2, with TRBD2 matching 14 bases. The CDR3 spans 17 residues. J gave up 6 bases and V 1 base, and 4 bases lay outside the gene matches. The V gene's germline CDR1 is SGHTA and CDR2 FQGNSA. CDR3 loop: CASSLEGLAGVPGELFF. The CDR3 region has the DNA TGTGCCAGCAGCTTAGAGGGACTAGCGGGAGTTCCCGGGGAGCTGTTTTTT. The entire variable domain, with the rest obtained from reference TRBV7-2 and TRBJ2-2, is as follows: GAGVSQSPSNKVTEKGKDVELRCDPISGHTALYWYRQSLGQGLEFLIYFQGNSAPDKSGLPSDRFSAERTGGSVSTLTIQRTQQEDSAVYLCASSLEGLAGVPGELFFGEGSRLTVL.

The chain links TRBV28 to TRBJ1-1, with D maybe TRBD1 (5 bases). The CDR3 is made up of 15 amino acids. The V end lost 5 bases, the J end lost 3 bases, and 16 bases lay between the germline ends. Germline values: CDR1 MDHEN, CDR2 SYDVKM. CDR3 DNA: TGTGCCAGCAGTCCCCCGGGACTCAGGGACACTGAAGCTTTCTTT. The encoded protein is CASSPPGLRDTEAFF.